The sequence of this T cell receptor (beta chain) was determined in a study of blood T cells in healthy people across ages. Points from the study as a whole: Versus aged donors, long-lived donors had higher diversity and more naive CD4+ cells. The authors considered diversity estimates from one million T cells to be underestimates.

Peripheral blood, ten milliliters per donor, was collected. For the second PCR, which ran for roughly 6 to 12 cycles, a sample-barcoded 5' primer and a J-beta primer mix were used. TCRdb re-analysed the 5' RACE reads in MiXCR, keeping a single row per CDR3 protein. The repertoire holds 380,000 or so distinct CDR3 sequences, with over 45% as singletons. This clonotype was counted between two and nine times. The target antigen is unknown. Per germline, CDR1 MNHNY and CDR2 SVGAGI (reference sequence). CDR3 length equals 13 residues. Trimming took 2 bases from V and 7 from J, leaving 11 bases between them.

The sample was blood. The rearrangement links TRBV6-6 to TRBJ1-2, with D unclear. This sequence was found in a man aged 55 to 70 in good health. CDR3 DNA sequence: TGTGCCAGCAGTTACGTGGGTCTAGTTGGCTACACCTTC. Its translation: CASSYVGLVGYTF.